These 28 T cell receptor beta chains share one sample of origin, sequenced in a study of shared clonotypes between healthy human individuals. Clones were read by immunoSEQ multiplex PCR, and TCRdb kept only the in-frame ones, dropping some. Among some 1 million clones listed, approximately 76% were seen once. The material sequenced was memory CD4+ T cells sorted from blood. Documented subset: CD45RA-negative fraction. The receptors derive from a man aged 18 to 30 in good health.

In this sample, this clone turned up once. The chain is built from TRBV6-1 and TRBJ2-7, with D possibly TRBD2 on 6 matching bases. This CDR3 spans 15 amino acids. Trimming took 6 bases from V and 0 from J, leaving 15 bases between them. Germline V gene lookup returns CDR1 MNHNS and CDR2 SASEGT. The CDR3 DNA follows: TGTGCCAGCAGCCCTGGGGACTTTAGCTCCTACGAGCAGTACTTC. Amino acids: CASSPGDFSSYEQYF.

The chain carries TRBV10-2 and TRBJ1-6, with TRBD1 matching 7 bases. The trim removed 8 bases at V and 7 bases at J, leaving 5 bases unmatched. This CDR3 has 13 residues. CDR1 is WSHSY, CDR2 SAAADI, per germline. The CDR3 region has the DNA TGCGCCAGCGGGGGACAGCTGAATTCACCCCTCCACTTT. Its translation is CASGGQLNSPLHF.

The chain links TRBV2 to TRBJ2-7; D remains ambiguous. This CDR3 is built from 14 residues. CDR1 and CDR2 from the germline V gene are SNHLY and FYNNEI. V lost 1 base to trimming and J lost 0 bases, with 7 bases between them. CDR3 sequence: CASSEEAGSYEQYF. CDR3 coding DNA: TGTGCCAGCAGTGAAGAAGCCGGCTCCTACGAGCAGTACTTC.

The chain combines TRBV5-1 with TRBJ2-7; 10 nucleotides agree with TRBD1. Germline trimming cut 5 bases from V and 7 bases from J; bases unmatched to any gene: 6. The length of the CDR3 is 13 residues. The germline V gene encodes CDR1 SGHRS and CDR2 YFSETQ. CDR3 nucleotide sequence: TGCGCCAGCAGTAGGGGGACAGGGGAAGAGCAGTACTTC. Its translation is CASSRGTGEEQYF.

This chain uses TRBV10-2 with TRBJ1-1; no clear D. The germline gives CDR1 WSHSY, CDR2 SAAADI. With 6 bases removed from V and 4 bases from J, the gap between germline ends came to 15 bases. This CDR3 region has 14 residues. CDR3 DNA: TGCGCCAGCAGCGAAGCCGGGAGGGTCACTGAAGCTTTCTTT. Amino acids: CASSEAGRVTEAFF.

This sequence joins TRBV19 and TRBJ1-4; D is possibly TRBD1 (5 bases). V gave up 3 bases and J gave up 5 bases, with 13 bases separating them. This CDR3 comprises 15 residues. Germline CDR1 and CDR2: LNHDA and SQIVND (reference sequence). The CDR3 DNA is TGTGCCAGTAGTATTCGGGGGTTACAGAATGAAAAACTGTTTTTT. It codes for CASSIRGLQNEKLFF.

V is TRBV30 and J is TRBJ1-3; D is perhaps TRBD1 (5 bases). This CDR3 contains 15 residues. CDR1 GTSNPN and CDR2 SVGIG come from the germline V gene (reference sequence). Trimming removed 1 base from V and 2 bases from J, with 12 bases in between. The CDR3 reads CAWSGNRGTGNTIYF. CDR3 in DNA: TGTGCCTGGAGTGGTAATAGGGGAACTGGAAACACCATATATTTT.

This clone was seen only a few times. This rearrangement joins TRBV20-1 to TRBJ2-7; possible D gene TRBD1, 6 bases. Trimming removed 6 bases from V and 4 bases from J, with 10 bases in between. This CDR3 spans 11 amino acids. CDR1 and CDR2 from the germline V gene are DFQATT and SNEGSKA (reference sequence). The CDR3 nucleotides read TGCAGTGCCGTAACAGGGTACGAGCAGTACTTC. It yields the protein CSAVTGYEQYF.

This clone was seen only a few times. In DNA form, the CDR3 reads TGTGCCAGCACGAAGACAGGGGGCTCCTACGAGCAGTACTTC. This translates into CASTKTGGSYEQYF. This chain joins TRBV6-1 and TRBJ2-7; 9 bases match TRBD1. The germline CDR1 and CDR2 sequences are MNHNS and SASEGT. CDR3 length equals 14 residues. The junction had 4 bases not matched to a gene; V was cut back by 7 bases and J by 0 bases.

The chain recombines TRBV29-1 with TRBJ2-7; D gene unclear. Deletions cut 4 bases from V and 3 bases from J, with 13 bases between. Germline V gives CDR1 SQVTM, CDR2 ANQGSEA. The CDR3 covers 13 residues. As DNA, the CDR3 is TGCAGCGTTGTAACACAGCAAGGCTACGAGCAGTACTTC. Its protein is CSVVTQQGYEQYF.

The chain combines TRBV11-2 with TRBJ2-7; D might be TRBD2 (5 bases). The CDR3 loop spans 14 amino acids. From germline, CDR1 is SGHAT and CDR2 FQNNGV. V was trimmed by 4 bases and J by 3 bases, leaving 13 bases between them. The CDR3 spells CASSSDGSIYEQYF. CDR3 bases: TGTGCCAGCAGCTCGGATGGGAGCATCTACGAGCAGTACTTC.

The chain recombines TRBV2 with TRBJ2-7; D is undetermined. CDR3 length equals 12 residues. V was trimmed by 4 bases and J by 1 base, leaving 5 bases between them. Germline-derived CDR1 and CDR2 are SNHLY and FYNNEI. The CDR3 protein is CASSGVSYEQYF. Here the CDR3 DNA reads TGTGCCAGCAGTGGGGTTTCCTACGAGCAGTACTTC.

This chain joins TRBV7-2 and TRBJ1-2; perhaps TRBD1 as D (6 bases). Germline CDR1 SGHTA, CDR2 FQGNSA. The CDR3 contains 15 residues. V was trimmed by 0 bases and J by 5 bases, leaving 13 bases between them. CDR3 amino acids: CASSLAQGSSYGYTF. CDR3 in DNA: TGTGCCAGCAGCTTAGCGCAGGGGAGTAGTTATGGCTACACCTTC.

The genes are TRBV6-5 and TRBJ1-5, with D hard to call. Germline lookup yields CDR1 MNHEY and CDR2 SVGAGI. The ends were cut back, 6 bases at V and 6 bases at J, with 12 bases in the middle. This CDR3 is built from 13 residues. The CDR3 bases are TGTGCCAGCAGCGAATCGGAGGGTCAGCCCCAGCATTTT. This encodes CASSESEGQPQHF.

The V gene is TRBV5-1, the J gene TRBJ1-1; D may be TRBD1 (6 bases). Germline values: CDR1 SGHRS, CDR2 YFSETQ. The CDR3 covers 17 residues. V lost 4 bases to trimming and J lost 4 bases, with 23 bases between them. CDR3 in amino acids: CASSRIQQGRGTTEAFF. The CDR3 region has the DNA TGCGCCAGCAGCCGCATCCAACAGGGAAGGGGAACCACTGAAGCTTTCTTT.

This clone has ten or more counts. This sequence joins TRBV19 and TRBJ2-2, with unresolved D. The CDR3 covers 15 residues. Germline V CDR1 and CDR2: LNHDA, SQIVND (reference sequence). Trimming left V 3 bases short and J 0 bases short, with 8 bases between. The chain's CDR3 is CASSIVAANTGELFF. The CDR3 DNA follows: TGTGCCAGTAGTATTGTGGCGGCGAACACCGGGGAGCTGTTTTTT.

The rearrangement joins TRBV5-4 to TRBJ2-5; tentatively, D is TRBD2 (5 bases). Trimming removed 0 bases at V and 3 bases at J, with 9 bases between. The germline gives CDR1 SGHNT, CDR2 YYREEE (reference sequence). The CDR3 runs to 14 residues. The CDR3 loop reads CASSLGSREETQYF. The CDR3 region has the DNA TGTGCCAGCAGCTTGGGGTCGAGGGAAGAGACCCAGTACTTC.

This sequence joins TRBV4-3 and TRBJ1-5; 7 nucleotides match TRBD1. The J segment lost 7 bases and the V segment lost 0 bases, leaving 6 bases of the junction unmatched. Germline loops: CDR1 LGHNA, CDR2 YSLEER. The CDR3 spans 15 residues. CDR3 amino acids: CASSQDPGGGQPQHF. The CDR3, as DNA: TGCGCCAGCAGCCAAGATCCAGGGGGTGGACAGCCCCAGCATTTT.

CDR3 amino acids: CASSVGQGTSGGRASGANVLTF. In nucleotides, the CDR3 is TGTGCCAGCAGCGTAGGCCAGGGGACTTCCGGCGGGAGGGCATCTGGGGCCAACGTCCTGACTTTC. The chain links TRBV9 to TRBJ2-6; TRBD2 agrees at 9 bases. Looked up from germline, CDR1 is SGDLS and CDR2 is YYNGEE. The CDR3 length is 22 residues. Trimming cost V 0 bases and J 1 base; bases outside gene matches: 17.

The chain combines TRBV30 with TRBJ2-7; no definite D call. Trimming left V 4 bases short and J 0 bases short, with 4 bases between. Germline V gene sequence: CDR1 GTSNPN, CDR2 SVGIG (reference sequence). This CDR3 has 11 residues. Here the CDR3 DNA reads TGTGCCTGGAAGGACTCCTACGAGCAGTACTTC. Its protein product is CAWKDSYEQYF.

CDR3 nucleotide sequence: TGTGCCATCAGTGGCCTCACCCGGGACAGGGCCAAAGATACGCAGTATTTT. Residues: CAISGLTRDRAKDTQYF. This rearrangement joins TRBV10-3 to TRBJ2-3; 9 nucleotides match TRBD1. CDR1 and CDR2 from the germline V gene are ENHRY and SYGVKD. V was clipped by 4 bases and J by 5 bases; unmatched bases: 13. The CDR3 spans 17 residues.

V gene TRBV7-2 combines with J gene TRBJ2-1, with 8 positions matching TRBD2. CDR1 SGHTA and CDR2 FQGNSA come from the germline V gene. The CDR3 is made up of 15 amino acids. With V trimmed by 1 base and J by 12 bases, 11 bases remained unmatched. The CDR3 here is CASSLEELPRGGQFF. The CDR3 nucleotides are TGTGCCAGCAGCTTAGAAGAGTTGCCCCGGGGGGGGCAGTTCTTC.

This sequence joins TRBV5-4 and TRBJ2-7, with a weak D call TRBD1 (6 bases). The germline V gene encodes CDR1 SGHNT and CDR2 YYREEE (reference sequence). This CDR3 comprises 16 residues. V lost 0 bases and J lost 0, with 13 bases in between. The CDR3 DNA is TGTGCCAGCAGCTTGGGGATTACAGGGACCTCCTACGAGCAGTACTTC. It specifies CASSLGITGTSYEQYF.

This clone was seen a single time. The gene calls are TRBV19 and TRBJ2-4; 7 positions agree with TRBD1. The CDR3 covers 14 residues. The V segment lost 3 bases and the J segment 3 bases; nucleotides outside the gene matches: 2. CDR1 is LNHDA and CDR2 is SQIVND in the germline V gene (reference sequence). Here the CDR3 DNA reads TGTGCCAGTAGTATCCCAGGGGGCAAAAACATTCAGTACTTC. Protein: CASSIPGGKNIQYF.

With respect to this clone: A much larger clone lies a single base off, so this may be a read error. This chain joins TRBV5-1 and TRBJ1-2; 9 nucleotides line up with TRBD1. Trimming took 4 bases from V and 2 from J; bases not matched to a gene: 3. The CDR3 loop spans 14 amino acids. Germline V gene lookup returns CDR1 SGHRS and CDR2 YFSETQ. The CDR3 region is CASSQGQGNYGYTF. The CDR3 bases are TGCGCCAGCAGCCAAGGACAGGGGAACTATGGCTACACCTTC. The whole variable domain, remainder taken from reference TRBV5-1 and TRBJ1-2, is KAGVTQTPRYLIKTRGQQVTLSCSPISGHRSVSWYQQTPGQGLQFLFEYFSETQRNKGNFPGRFSGRQFSNSRSEMNVSTLELGDSALYLCASSQGQGNYGYTFGSGTRLTVV.

In its sample, this clone was seen once. The V and J genes are TRBV5-4 and TRBJ2-7; no definite D call. V lost 2 bases and J 2 bases, leaving 11 bases between the germline ends. From germline, CDR1 is SGHNT and CDR2 YYREEE (reference sequence). The CDR3 sequence is 14 residues long. The CDR3 reads CASSLGPTPYEQYF. CDR3 nucleotides: TGTGCCAGCAGCTTAGGACCTACCCCCTACGAGCAGTACTTC.

This clone was observed a single time. Here the CDR3 DNA reads TGCGCCAGCAGCTCGTGGGGCGGGGCCACCTACAATGAGCAGTTCTTC. Protein sequence: CASSSWGGATYNEQFF. This rearrangement joins TRBV5-1 to TRBJ2-1, with D tentatively TRBD2 (6 bases). The CDR3 covers 16 residues. Germline V gene sequence: CDR1 SGHRS, CDR2 YFSETQ. Trimming took 3 bases from V and 2 from J, leaving 15 bases between them.

This clone was detected only a few times. The genes are TRBV28 and TRBJ1-4; D ambiguous. Germline CDR1 MDHEN, CDR2 SYDVKM. The length of the CDR3 is 12 residues. V was cut by 6 bases and J by 8 bases, with 10 bases left in between. The CDR3 region has the DNA TGTGCCAGCAGAGTTGGGAGGGAAAAACTGTTTTTT. Protein: CASRVGREKLFF.